This T cell receptor (beta chain) derives from a study of T cells in Graves' hyperthyroidism and ophthalmopathy (dated by TCRdb to about 2019). At the level of the whole study: Peripheral blood samples were taken at initial diagnosis, before any treatment was given. Prospective prediction of ophthalmopathy was tested in an independent validation cohort consisting of roughly 20 hyperthyroidism patients and 15 to 17 patients who later progressed to ophthalmopathy. The paper describes TCR Vbeta CDR3 sequencing of some 130 peripheral blood samples, made up of around 41 ophthalmopathy patients, 70 to 80 hyperthyroidism patients and roughly 17 progressor patients. Once sampling was done, hyperthyroidism patients were given methimazole at a starting dose of 30 mg daily, whereas ophthalmopathy patients were given high-dose intravenous methylprednisolone. In more than 5 Graves' hyperthyroidism patients, the study also compared T-cell repertoires from thyroid tissue with T-cell repertoires from blood. The roughly 91 discovery patients were randomly split 7:3 into training and test sets. To identify distinguishing TCR V-J signatures, a discovery cohort of around 100 patients was used, comprising 43 with Graves' ophthalmopathy and roughly 60 with stable Graves' hyperthyroidism.

The TCR beta CDR3 regions were amplified from the RNA transcripts. A first-round RT-PCR of the TCR CDR3 used the HTBI primer set with the Qiagen OneStep RT-PCR kit. The libraries were constructed in a second round of multiplex PCR and then size-selected and purified. Libraries were sequenced paired-end with 100 bp reads on an Illumina HiSeq2000. Per the source publication's procedure: SOAPnuke was used to process the raw data, throwing out any read that contained adapters or uncalled bases, had a mean Phred below 15, or lacked an exact constant-primer or identifier match. High-quality paired reads were merged with COPE v1.2.5, and unique nucleotide sequences were defined as clonotypes. MiTCR v1.1 was used to align clonotypes to the IMGT TRBV, TRBD and TRBJ reference segments. The analysis was restricted to V-J combinations with a frequency above 0.0001, which together covered 99.2% of the repertoires. A TCS score was defined as the ratio between F50 (clonal expansion) and ExV (chaos), using BLOSUM62-based TCRdist between CDR3 peptides within each V-J. Welch's t-statistics and random forest reduced some 510 V-J features to fewer than 15, which were used in a naive Bayes classifier (R e1071). TCRdb redid the processing of the public reads, applying fastp at Q25 and MiXCR, and retained in-frame beta chains. For every CDR3 protein sequence, its rows merge into one entry that carries the most common genes and DNA. V and J calls and clone size were set by TCRdb, not the authors. The sample has over 550,000 distinct CDR3 sequences on record, 16% of them singletons. Roughly 18% of the sample is in the top ten clones.

General conclusions and limits of the study: In validation, the model predicted progression to ophthalmopathy with 60% to 71% sensitivity and 72% to 85% specificity, a median of 6.5 months before onset. A 13 V-J signature model separated ophthalmopathy from stable hyperthyroidism, with roughly 88% sensitivity and 81.08% specificity in cross-validation and 80%/75% in testing. Most expanded thyroid clonotypes (frequency above 0.001) were also detected in blood, a finding suggesting that blood repertoires may reflect thyroid immune responses. No statistical method was used to set the sample size in advance, and investigators knew the group allocation.

Graves' hyperthyroidism was defined as stable when no progression to ophthalmopathy occurred over 18 months of follow-up. Hyperthyroidism patients were newly diagnosed, with disease duration under 2 months, and aged 18 to 65 years. Exclusion was applied to patients with uncontrolled infections, other autoimmune diseases, pregnancy or lactation. Diagnoses relied on clinical symptoms, serum thyroxine and TRAb, thyroid ultrasound and orbital computed tomography. PBMCs were separated from 7.5 to 10 ml of fresh peripheral blood using Ficoll-Paque density gradient centrifugation. Total RNA was extracted with Trizol reagent, and quality was checked on an Agilent 2100 Bioanalyzer. The CDR3 sequence holds 14 residues, the cysteine and phenylalanine included. Only the CDR3 portion is preserved as DNA: 42 bases, with reading frame beginning at the first base. The germline V gene provides CDR1 SQVTM and CDR2 ANQGSEA. V is trimmed back by 1 base and J by 3 bases, and the junction contains 4 bases that no gene match accounts for.

This clonotype was seen more than once but under ten times. The antigen it recognizes is unknown. One base away there is no much larger clone; base qualities are not given. The V and J segments used are TRBV29-1 and TRBJ2-7, and 9 bases in between align with TRBD2. The sequencing input was blood. The TCR comes from a woman between 18 and 29 years old with Graves' hyperthyroidism. The CDR3 protein is CSVEGGRAGYEQYF. The nucleotides are TGCAGCGTTGAAGGCGGGAGGGCCGGCTACGAGCAGTACTTC.